This T cell receptor beta chain was recovered during a study of CD4 and CD8 cells across lung adenocarcinoma regions. A note on this clonotype: One junction end does not reproduce the germline sequence, and a read error may be involved.

Via MiXCR, TCRdb re-called the PCR reads, giving one row per CDR3 protein. Among over 10,000 distinct CDR3 sequences listed, 53% were seen once. Germline V gene lookup returns CDR1 MNHNS and CDR2 SASEGT. The CDR3 sequence is 16 residues long. The patients had localized lung adenocarcinoma, a non-small cell subtype. Sequencing was done on a sample of CD8+ T cells from the center of a lung tumor. The receptor was derived from a female donor with lung adenocarcinoma. The CD4 and CD8 labels of this study may be unreliable. The chain has TRBV6-1 and TRBJ2-4; no reliable D call. CDR3 DNA sequence: TGTGCCAGCAGCCTCTCCGGGCACCCAACCACAAACATTCAGTATTTC. Amino acid sequence: CASSLSGHPTTNIQYF.